This T cell receptor beta chain was observed in a study of T-cell reconstitution after alpha-beta-depleted transplantation in children. This clonotype was counted only a few times. Germline V gene data show CDR1 as ENHRY and CDR2 as SYGVKD. V shed 10 bases and J shed 3 bases, with 10 bases lying between them. This CDR3 region has 12 residues. The TCRbeta library incorporated unique molecular identifiers. TCRdb independently ran MiXCR on the PCR reads; one entry per CDR3 protein. The repertoire has about 980,000 distinct CDR3 sequences, roughly 29% of them found once; the top ten carry 28%. V gene TRBV10-3 combines with J gene TRBJ1-5, with D hard to call. This clonotype originated in a boy less than two years old who had a stem cell transplant for SCID, so the T cells may come from the graft donor. Sequenced material: PBMCs, mostly from graft donor cells, taken 360 days after TCRalphabeta/CD19-depleted stem cell transplant. The CDR3 is CATRTDNQPQHF. CDR3 DNA sequence: TGTGCCACCCGGACGGACAATCAGCCCCAGCATTTT.